Presented here are 26 T cell receptor beta chains from one specimen sequenced in a study of STAT5B mutations in CD4+ large granular lymphocyte leukemia. Assay used: immunoSEQ multiplex PCR; TCRdb lists only in-frame clones, some missing. The sample shows roughly 48,000 clones, approximately 70% of them seen only once. Sample: CD4+ T cells from blood buffy coats. The origin of the receptors is a human donor in good health.

By sample fraction, this clone is medium-sized. V and J are TRBV15 and TRBJ2-7, with 13 bases matching TRBD2. Per the germline V gene, CDR1 is LNHNV and CDR2 is YYDKDF (reference sequence). This CDR3 contains 14 residues. V was clipped by 6 bases and J by 3 bases; unmatched bases: 2. Here the CDR3 DNA reads TGTGCCACCAGGAGGACTAGCGGGGGCTACGAGCAGTACGTC. This gives the protein CATRRTSGGYEQYV.

V and J are TRBV6-6 and TRBJ1-6; 7 nucleotides align to TRBD1. CDR1 MNHNY and CDR2 SVGAGI come from the germline V gene (reference sequence). CDR3 length: 14 residues. The junction had 3 bases not matched to a gene; V was cut back by 5 bases and J by 5 bases. In DNA form, the CDR3 reads TGTGCCAGCAGTGCTCAGGGGGATAATTCACCCCTCCACTTT. Protein sequence: CASSAQGDNSPLHF.

The chain uses TRBV7-2 and TRBJ1-5, with no clear D. The CDR3 loop spans 12 amino acids. Germline CDR1 and CDR2: SGHTA and FQGNSA. Deletions cut 4 bases from V and 7 bases from J, with 8 bases between. CDR3 in amino acids: CASSSRGQPQHF. CDR3 in DNA: TGTGCCAGCAGCTCGCGTGGCCAGCCCCAGCATTTT.

The chain combines TRBV6-6 with TRBJ2-1; possibly TRBD2 for D (5 bases). This CDR3 is built from 13 residues. Trimming took 1 base from V and 6 from J, leaving 7 bases between them. Per germline, CDR1 MNHNY and CDR2 SVGAGI (reference sequence). The CDR3: CASSYYTSNEQFF. CDR3 bases: TGTGCCAGCAGTTACTACACTAGCAATGAGCAGTTCTTC.

Note on this clone: The conserved final phenylalanine or tryptophan is absent from the CDR3, which likely points to a read error. The gene calls are TRBV10-3 and TRBJ1-1, with 12 bases that match TRBD1. CDR1 and CDR2 (germline): ENHRY, SYGVKD. J gave up 7 bases and V 6 bases, and 3 bases lay outside the gene matches. The CDR3 is 13 residues long. CDR3 in DNA: TGTGCCATCAGGGGACAGGGGGCTGGTGAAGCTTTCCTT. As protein: CAIRGQGAGEAFL.

V is TRBV5-1 and J is TRBJ2-3; a weak D match, TRBD1 (5 bases). Germline CDR1 and CDR2: SGHRS and YFSETQ. Trimming removed 0 bases at V and 3 bases at J, with 8 bases between. This CDR3 has 14 residues. The CDR3 protein is CASSLGQRTDTQYF. Written as DNA, the CDR3 is TGCGCCAGCAGCTTGGGACAGAGGACAGATACGCAGTATTTT.

The chain has TRBV11-2 and TRBJ2-3; the D is unclear. CDR1 and CDR2 (germline): SGHAT, FQNNGV. This CDR3 has 16 amino acids. Trimming removed 3 bases from V and 3 bases from J, with 16 bases in between. CDR3 DNA: TGTGCCAGCAGCTTCCGGCCTTCAATGGGTACAGATACGCAGTATTTT. Translating gives CASSFRPSMGTDTQYF.

The chain employs TRBV29-1 and TRBJ2-1; tentatively, D is TRBD1 or TRBD2 (5 bases each). V lost 6 bases and J lost 4, with 19 bases in between. Germline V gene sequence: CDR1 SQVTM, CDR2 ANQGSEA. CDR3 length: 15 residues. The CDR3, as DNA: TGCAGCGTCCCCAAACCAGGGACGTTATACAATGAGCAGTTCTTC. Translation gives CSVPKPGTLYNEQFF.

This CDR3 is CASSSGTGELTGELFF. As DNA, the CDR3 is TGTGCCAGCAGCTCCGGGACAGGGGAGCTTACCGGGGAGCTGTTTTTT. V and J are TRBV11-1 and TRBJ2-2; 10 bases are a match to TRBD1. The CDR3 loop spans 16 amino acids. Germline lookup yields CDR1 SGHAT and CDR2 FQDESV (reference sequence). Losses at the gene ends were 4 bases for V and 5 bases for J; bases not matched to a gene: 7.

The rearrangement joins TRBV5-1 to TRBJ2-7; 10 bases agree with TRBD2. Losses at the gene ends were 2 bases for V and 1 base for J; bases not matched to a gene: 3. The germline gives CDR1 SGHRS, CDR2 YFSETQ. This CDR3 is 15 amino acids long. As DNA, the CDR3 is TGCGCCAGCAGCTTAGCGGGGGGGGCTTCCTACGAGCAGTACTTC. As protein: CASSLAGGASYEQYF.

The chain carries TRBV6-6 and TRBJ2-7; possibly TRBD1 for D (6 bases). CDR1 MNHNY and CDR2 SVGAGI come from the germline V gene (reference sequence). CDR3 length: 15 residues. Trimming cost V 7 bases and J 0 bases, with 16 bases left between them. The CDR3 spells CASTYGTGSSYEQYV. CDR3 DNA: TGTGCCAGCACGTATGGAACAGGGAGCTCCTACGAGCAGTACGTC.

The chain carries TRBV2 and TRBJ1-1, with D hard to call. The CDR3 consists of 16 residues. CDR1 and CDR2 (germline): SNHLY, FYNNEI. V lost 6 bases and J lost 0, with 17 bases in between. CDR3 sequence reads: CASSDTLGVMNTEAFF. CDR3 DNA: TGTGCCAGCAGCGACACCCTCGGGGTGATGAACACTGAAGCTTTCTTT.

The table lists this clone with a few counts. The V and J genes are TRBV2 and TRBJ1-2, with D uncertain. Germline V gene data show CDR1 as SNHLY and CDR2 as FYNNEI. Trimming removed 3 bases at V and 3 bases at J, with 5 bases between. The CDR3 sequence is 12 residues long. DNA of the CDR3: TGTGCCAGCAGTGATGGCCACTATGGCTACACCTTC. Protein sequence: CASSDGHYGYTF.

This clone was detected only a few times. The rearrangement joins TRBV6-1 to TRBJ2-3, with TRBD1 identical over 7 bases. Germline lookup yields CDR1 MNHNS and CDR2 SASEGT. The J segment lost 2 bases and the V segment lost 4 bases, leaving 9 bases of the junction unmatched. CDR3 size: 16 residues. The CDR3 reads CASSGPTGSLTDTQYF. Written as DNA, the CDR3 is TGTGCCAGCAGTGGACCGACAGGGTCCCTCACAGATACGCAGTATTTT.

The chain links TRBV19 to TRBJ2-1; 10 positions match TRBD2. J gave up 0 bases and V 4 bases, and 3 bases lay outside the gene matches. CDR3 length: 16 residues. Per the germline V gene, CDR1 is LNHDA and CDR2 is SQIVND (reference sequence). The CDR3 coding sequence is TGTGCCAGTAGTACTAGCGGGGGATACTCCTACAATGAGCAGTTCTTC. Protein: CASSTSGGYSYNEQFF.

The chain links TRBV2 to TRBJ1-1; weak D call: TRBD1 (5 bases). Between the trimmed V and J ends, which lost 10 bases and 6 bases, there was a span of 21 bases. The CDR3 extends over 14 amino acids. The V gene's germline CDR1 is SNHLY and CDR2 FYNNEI. The CDR3 sequence is CATNGGSLSAEAFF. CDR3 DNA sequence: TGTGCCACCAATGGGGGATCCCTGTCCGCTGAAGCTTTCTTT. The variable domain in full, with the rest retrieved from reference TRBV2 and TRBJ1-1, is EPEVTQTPSHQVTQMGQEVILRCVPISNHLYFYWYRQILGQKVEFLVSFYNNEISEKSEIFDDQFSVERPDGSNFTLKIRSTKLEDSAMYFCATNGGSLSAEAFFGQGTRLTVV.

CDR3 region: CASSLGVTGPEQYF. CDR3 bases: TGTGCCAGCAGCTTAGGGGTCACAGGGCCCGAGCAGTACTTC. The genes are TRBV11-1 and TRBJ2-7; a possible D gene is TRBD1 (6 bases). The CDR3 sequence is 14 residues long. In germline, CDR1 is SGHAT, CDR2 FQDESV (reference sequence). The V gene lost 1 base and the J gene lost 6 bases, with 13 bases spanning the gap. Based on the CDR3 plus reference TRBV11-1 and TRBJ2-7, the full variable domain is EAEVAQSPRYKITEKSQAVAFWCDPISGHATLYWYRQILGQGPELLVQFQDESVVDDSQLPKDRFSAERLKGVDSTLKIQPAELGDSAMYLCASSLGVTGPEQYFGPGTRLTVT.

This clone was recorded a few times. The chain links TRBV4-2 to TRBJ1-2; no definite D call. From germline, CDR1 is LGHNA and CDR2 YNFKEQ. The CDR3 is 15 residues long. The V and J ends lost 0 bases and 7 bases respectively, with 15 bases between them. The CDR3 nucleotides are TGTGCCAGCAGCCAAGACCGGCTCCCCCTTAGTGGCTACACCTTC. Residues: CASSQDRLPLSGYTF.

The chain carries TRBV11-1 and TRBJ2-3, with D maybe TRBD1 (5 bases). In germline, CDR1 is SGHAT, CDR2 FQDESV (reference sequence). The germline V and J ends were trimmed by 0 bases and 0 bases, with 7 bases remaining between them. The CDR3 sequence is 15 residues long. The CDR3: CASSLADSSTDTQYF. In DNA form, the CDR3 reads TGTGCCAGCAGCTTAGCAGACAGTAGCACAGATACGCAGTATTTT.

The genes are TRBV14 and TRBJ2-3; a possible D gene is TRBD2 (5 bases). CDR1 is SGHDN and CDR2 is FVKESK in the germline V gene. The V gene lost 0 bases and the J gene lost 4 bases, with 14 bases spanning the gap. CDR3 size: 16 residues. The CDR3 DNA is TGTGCCAGCAGCCAAGAAAGGAGGCTCGACCCAGATACGCAGTATTTT. This translates into CASSQERRLDPDTQYF.

Written as DNA, the CDR3 is TGTGCCAGCAGCCGGGGGCTAGGCAATCAGCCCCAGCATTTT. Encoded protein: CASSRGLGNQPQHF. The chain carries TRBV6-5 and TRBJ1-5; D is perhaps TRBD1 (6 bases). This CDR3 has 14 residues. The V gene lost 6 bases and the J gene lost 2 bases, with 11 bases spanning the gap. The germline V gene has CDR1 MNHEY and CDR2 SVGAGI.

The rearrangement joins TRBV6-5 to TRBJ1-4; 7 bases match TRBD1. Losses at the gene ends were 0 bases for V and 1 base for J; bases not matched to a gene: 2. Germline V lookup: CDR1 MNHEY, CDR2 SVGAGI. The CDR3 contains 16 residues. Written as DNA, the CDR3 is TGTGCCAGCAGTTACTCGAACAGGGGAACTAATGAAAAACTGTTTTTT. Translated, it gives CASSYSNRGTNEKLFF.

The chain uses TRBV7-6 and TRBJ1-3; the match to TRBD1 covers 8 bases. V gave up 5 bases and J gave up 4 bases; unmatched junction bases: 4. From germline, CDR1 is SGHVS and CDR2 FNYEAQ. The CDR3 contains 14 residues. This CDR3 reads CASSVTGEGNTIYF. CDR3 in DNA: TGTGCCAGCAGCGTGACAGGGGAAGGAAACACCATATATTTT.

CDR3 residues: CASSKLGAGELFF. For the CDR3, the DNA is TGTGCCAGCAGTAAATTGGGTGCCGGGGAGCTGTTTTTT. The J gene is TRBJ2-2, the V gene TRBV7-2; D not certain. V gave up 6 bases and J gave up 6 bases, with 11 bases separating them. The CDR3 spans 13 residues. In germline, CDR1 is SGHTA, CDR2 FQGNSA.

This clone is deemed medium-sized (0.01 to 0.1%). The chain uses TRBV30 and TRBJ1-1; the match to TRBD1 covers 7 bases. Germline-derived CDR1 and CDR2 are GTSNPN and SVGIG (reference sequence). The ends lost 3 bases at V and 2 bases at J; junction bases unmatched: 6. This CDR3 region has 14 residues. The CDR3 sequence: CAWSFRDRNTEAFF. For the CDR3, the DNA is TGTGCCTGGAGCTTCCGGGACAGAAACACTGAAGCTTTCTTT.

The gene calls are TRBV4-1 and TRBJ1-1; a possible D gene is TRBD1 (6 bases). The CDR3 covers 14 residues. Trimming pared 1 base from V and 8 bases from J, leaving 14 bases between. From germline, CDR1 is MGHRA and CDR2 YSYEKL. In DNA, the CDR3 is TGCGCCAGCAGCCAAGGCGACAGGCTGAACGAAGCTTTCTTT. It translates to CASSQGDRLNEAFF.